The 26 T cell receptor beta chains given below trace back to one sample, sequenced in a study of blood T cell repertoires in COVID-19. Produced via immunoSEQ multiplex PCR; TCRdb's table is partial and in-frame only. The repertoire holds approximately 340,000 clones, with approximately 90% as singletons. Sequencing input: PBMCs or T cells enriched from blood (not recorded which). Every receptor here comes from a woman aged 40 to 49 who had been exposed to COVID-19.

The V gene is TRBV24-1, the J gene TRBJ1-5, with no clear D. V was trimmed by 10 bases and J by 0 bases, leaving 9 bases between them. CDR1 and CDR2 (germline): KGHDR, SFDVKD. The CDR3 runs to 13 residues. CDR3 nucleotides: TGTGCCACTCAACAGTATAGCAATCAGCCCCAGCATTTT. Translation gives CATQQYSNQPQHF.

This rearrangement joins TRBV6-9 to TRBJ1-5; D possibly corresponds to TRBD1 (6 bases). Trimming stripped 7 bases from V and 0 bases from J, with 13 bases between. The CDR3 totals 15 residues. Germline values: CDR1 MNHGY, CDR2 SVAAGI. DNA of the CDR3: TGTGCCAGCAATAGGGGGGGGGTTAGCAATCAGCCCCAGCATTTT. Residues: CASNRGGVSNQPQHF.

This chain uses TRBV7-2 with TRBJ2-5; tentative D call: TRBD2 (6 bases). V shed 4 bases and J shed 5 bases, with 17 bases lying between them. This CDR3 has 15 amino acids. Germline CDR1 is SGHTA and CDR2 is FQGNSA. Written as DNA, the CDR3 is TGTGCCAGCAGCTATCTGGGCGGGACTTTGGAGACCCAGTACTTC. Translating it yields CASSYLGGTLETQYF.

The chain recombines TRBV7-9 with TRBJ2-2; TRBD1 is a possible D gene (6 bases). Germline V gene lookup returns CDR1 SEHNR and CDR2 FQNEAQ (reference sequence). The CDR3 extends over 17 amino acids. Trimming pared 1 base from V and 2 bases from J, leaving 14 bases between. CDR3 region: CASSLVNGDTNTGELFF. DNA for the CDR3: TGTGCCAGCAGCTTAGTCAACGGGGACACCAACACCGGGGAGCTGTTTTTT.

V gene TRBV6-2 or TRBV6-3 combines with J gene TRBJ2-5; TRBD1 aligns across 7 bases. Looked up from germline, CDR1 is MNHEY and CDR2 is SVGEGT. Trimming at V came to 4 bases and at J to 5 bases, leaving 13 bases not matched to a gene. CDR3 size: 16 residues. The CDR3 DNA reads TGTGCCAGCAGTTCCTACGGGACAGCCTCGCGGGAGACCCAGTACTTC. It codes for CASSSYGTASRETQYF.

The genes are TRBV6-5 and TRBJ1-2, with D tentatively TRBD1 (5 bases). This CDR3 has 13 amino acids. Germline V gene data show CDR1 as MNHEY and CDR2 as SVGAGI. V was cut by 5 bases and J by 4 bases, with 11 bases left in between. The DNA of the CDR3 is TGTGCCAGCAGTCCGGACACCATCTATGGCTACACCTTC. It is translated as CASSPDTIYGYTF.

CDR3 coding DNA: TGTGCCAGCAGCTTCCTGGAGGGGGGCTACACCTTC. Residues: CASSFLEGGYTF. V usage is TRBV7-2 and J usage is TRBJ1-2; possibly TRBD1 for D (5 bases). The length of the CDR3 is 12 residues. Looked up from germline, CDR1 is SGHTA and CDR2 is FQGNSA. Trimming removed 3 bases from V and 8 bases from J, with 10 bases in between.

The CDR3 DNA sequence: TGTGCCAGCAGTGGGTGGTATAGCGGGGGGGCCCAGTACAATGAGCAGTTCTTC. Translated, it gives CASSGWYSGGAQYNEQFF. The rearrangement joins TRBV25-1 to TRBJ2-1; 11 bases are a match to TRBD2. The CDR3 is 18 amino acids. J lost 4 bases, V lost 4 bases, and 12 bases had no gene match. Germline assignment: CDR1 MGHDK and CDR2 SYGVNS.

The chain couples TRBV7-8 to TRBJ1-1; D is unresolved. The CDR3 has 15 residues. CDR1 is SGHVS, CDR2 FQNEAQ, per germline. The V end was cut by 1 base, the J end by 2 bases, with 11 bases between. The CDR3 DNA reads TGTGCCAGCAGCTTAGACGACGGGTTAAACACTGAAGCTTTCTTT. It specifies CASSLDDGLNTEAFF.

The chain has TRBV5-1 and TRBJ2-1; D remains unclear. Trimming took 6 bases from V and 6 from J, leaving 16 bases between them. This CDR3 spans 14 amino acids. CDR1 SGHRS and CDR2 YFSETQ come from the germline V gene. The CDR3 loop is CASNTGSESNEQFF. The CDR3 DNA sequence: TGCGCCAGCAATACCGGGTCCGAAAGCAATGAGCAGTTCTTC.

The chain uses TRBV7-8 and TRBJ1-3, with 9 bases matching TRBD1. The CDR3 has 18 amino acids. With V trimmed by 5 bases and J by 7 bases, 18 bases remained unmatched. Germline values: CDR1 SGHVS, CDR2 FQNEAQ. DNA for the CDR3: TGTGCCAGCAGCCCGATCAACCCGGGACAGGGAGTGAGGAACACCATATATTTT. As protein: CASSPINPGQGVRNTIYF.

Here the CDR3 reads CASSLGTGPRANYGYTF. CDR3 DNA sequence: TGTGCCAGCAGTTTAGGGACAGGGCCCAGGGCTAACTATGGCTACACCTTC. This chain joins TRBV27 and TRBJ1-2, with 9 bases that match TRBD1. Germline assignment: CDR1 MNHEY and CDR2 SMNVEV (reference sequence). This CDR3 is built from 17 residues. The J segment lost 0 bases and the V segment lost 2 bases, leaving 7 bases of the junction unmatched.

As regards this clone: The sample carries other DNA sequences with the same CDR3. The chain couples TRBV19 to TRBJ2-7, with D perhaps TRBD1 (5 bases). Trimming removed 1 base at V and 4 bases at J, with 8 bases between. The germline V gene has CDR1 LNHDA and CDR2 SQIVND (reference sequence). This CDR3 spans 13 amino acids. Here the CDR3 reads CASSIGGAYEQYF. The CDR3, as DNA: TGTGCCAGTAGTATAGGGGGCGCATACGAGCAGTACTTC.

The chain employs TRBV15 and TRBJ1-1; D may be TRBD1 (6 bases). Between the trimmed V and J ends, which lost 0 bases and 6 bases, there was a span of 8 bases. CDR1 and CDR2 (germline): LNHNV, YYDKDF (reference sequence). This CDR3 spans 13 amino acids. This chain's CDR3 is CATSRDEGAEAFF. CDR3 DNA: TGTGCCACCAGCAGAGATGAGGGGGCTGAAGCTTTCTTT.

The rearrangement joins TRBV5-1 to TRBJ1-5; D is unresolved. The V gene lost 6 bases and the J gene lost 4 bases, with 5 bases spanning the gap. Per germline, CDR1 SGHRS and CDR2 YFSETQ. The CDR3 totals 11 residues. The CDR3 loop is CASILNQPQHF. As DNA, the CDR3 is TGCGCCAGCATCCTTAATCAGCCCCAGCATTTT.

The chain employs TRBV21-1 and TRBJ2-1; the table's D call, TRBD1, has no DNA check behind it. TRBV21-1 is a known pseudogene. This CDR3 has 16 amino acids. DNA for the CDR3: TGTGCCAGCAGCCACGGACAGGGGGCCTCCTACAATGAGCAGTTCTTC. This sequence encodes CASSHGQGASYNEQFF.

V gene TRBV6-5 combines with J gene TRBJ2-7, with a tentative D call TRBD1 (6 bases). The CDR3 runs to 15 residues. CDR1 and CDR2 (germline): MNHEY, SVGAGI. V shed 2 bases and J shed 0 bases, with 11 bases lying between them. CDR3 DNA sequence: TGTGCCAGCAGTTACGGAGGACAGCTCTCCTACGAGCAGTACTTC. This sequence encodes CASSYGGQLSYEQYF.

This clone is a singleton in its sample. The V and J genes are TRBV29-1 and TRBJ1-4; 10 positions agree with TRBD1. Looked up from germline, CDR1 is SQVTM and CDR2 is ANQGSEA. The V and J ends lost 4 bases and 3 bases, in that order; junction bases with no gene match: 5. The CDR3 covers 15 residues. The chain's CDR3 is CSVGDRGRANEKLFF. The CDR3, as DNA: TGCAGCGTTGGAGACAGGGGGCGCGCTAATGAAAAACTGTTTTTT.

In this sample, this clone turned up a few times. The chain has TRBV7-4 and TRBJ2-1, with 10 positions matching TRBD2. CDR1 and CDR2 (germline): SGHVT, SQSDAQ. The V gene end was trimmed by 7 bases and the J gene end by 9 bases; junction bases not matched to a gene: 21. The CDR3 is 18 residues long. CDR3 nucleotides: TGTGCCAGCACCCCAGAAGGGGCGCTAGCGGGAGTCAAAGGTGAGCAGTTCTTC. Encoded protein: CASTPEGALAGVKGEQFF.

This clone showed up just once. The chain couples TRBV2 to TRBJ1-1, with no clear D. The CDR3 loop spans 14 amino acids. Germline V gives CDR1 SNHLY, CDR2 FYNNEI. V lost 8 bases to trimming and J lost 0 bases, with 13 bases between them. For the CDR3, the DNA is TGTGCCAGCTCCCGCGGGGAGATGAACACTGAAGCTTTCTTT. Its protein product is CASSRGEMNTEAFF.

V gene TRBV7-2 combines with J gene TRBJ2-1; TRBD2 agrees at 9 bases. V trimming: 5 bases; J trimming: 5 bases; junction bases outside the gene matches: 4. CDR3 length equals 14 residues. Germline V gene lookup returns CDR1 SGHTA and CDR2 FQGNSA. This CDR3 reads CASSAASGNNEQFF. The CDR3 DNA sequence: TGTGCCAGCAGCGCCGCTAGCGGGAACAATGAGCAGTTCTTC.

The chain recombines TRBV7-2 with TRBJ1-1; D possibly corresponds to TRBD1 (5 bases). This CDR3 has 15 residues. V lost 5 bases, J lost 3 bases, and 16 bases lay in between. Germline CDR1 and CDR2: SGHTA and FQGNSA. The CDR3 loop reads CASSPFGRGDTEAFF. CDR3 DNA: TGTGCCAGCAGCCCCTTCGGGCGGGGGGACACTGAAGCTTTCTTT.

CDR3 amino acids: CASSASPTQGGNTIYF. For the CDR3, the DNA is TGTGCCAGCAGCGCGAGCCCCACACAGGGAGGAAACACCATATATTTT. The rearrangement uses TRBV9 and TRBJ1-3; tentative D call: TRBD1 (6 bases). This CDR3 region has 16 residues. The V end lost 3 bases, the J end lost 4 bases, and 17 bases lay between the germline ends. CDR1 is SGDLS and CDR2 is YYNGEE in the germline V gene.

The CDR3 sequence: CASSIWQGGYNEQFF. CDR3 nucleotide sequence: TGTGCCAGTAGTATTTGGCAGGGGGGCTACAATGAGCAGTTCTTC. The V gene is TRBV19, the J gene TRBJ2-1, with a possible D match to TRBD1 (7 bases). Germline loops: CDR1 LNHDA, CDR2 SQIVND (reference sequence). The CDR3 extends over 15 amino acids. V lost 3 bases and J lost 3, with 12 bases in between.

The genes are TRBV19 and TRBJ1-5; D unresolved. This CDR3 spans 15 amino acids. Per the germline V gene, CDR1 is LNHDA and CDR2 is SQIVND (reference sequence). V was clipped by 3 bases and J by 0 bases, with 9 bases between them. The CDR3 nucleotides are TGTGCCAGTAGTATCGGGCGGGGTAGCAATCAGCCCCAGCATTTT. Translated, it gives CASSIGRGSNQPQHF.

The rearrangement links TRBV13 to TRBJ2-7; 12 bases line up with TRBD2. The CDR3 runs 16 residues. The germline gives CDR1 PRHDT, CDR2 FYEKMQ (reference sequence). The trim removed 4 bases at V and 2 bases at J, leaving 6 bases unmatched. The CDR3 reads CASSSRTSGTPYEQYF. CDR3 nucleotide sequence: TGTGCCAGCAGCTCTAGGACTAGCGGGACACCCTACGAGCAGTACTTC.